This TCR beta chain was identified during a study of early T cells in non-severe SARS-CoV-2 infection. On the study more broadly: Bulk RNA from unsorted whole blood was sequenced; chains were unpaired. Study observations and caveats: Reliance on VDJdb matching favored anti-spike CD8 responses; private and CD4 specificities were missed.

Deletions cut 2 bases from V and 6 bases from J, with 14 bases between. This CDR3 is 14 amino acids long. Germline CDR1 reads MNHEY; CDR2 reads SVGEGT. This clonotype was seen at least ten times. The antigen remains unidentified. Unique molecular identifiers tagged individual cDNA molecules. TCRdb reanalysed the 5' RACE reads using MiXCR and keeps one entry per CDR3 protein. The data contain tens of thousands of distinct CDR3 sequences, under 15% of them singletons. Sequences were obtained from whole blood. This receptor was taken from an adult who was a healthcare worker with PCR-confirmed SARS-CoV-2 infection or an uninfected control (not recorded which). The chain couples TRBV6-2 or TRBV6-3 to TRBJ2-7; D is unclear. DNA of the CDR3: TGTGCCAGCAGTTACCCCCCTCGCCCCTCCGAGCAGTACTTC. Translated, it gives CASSYPPRPSEQYF.